The 3 T cell receptor beta chains given below trace back to one sample, sequenced in a study of blood T cells in healthy people across ages. It was with a sample-barcoded 5' primer and a J-beta primer mix that a second PCR of roughly 7 to 12 cycles was run. TCRdb fed the 5' RACE reads into MiXCR, producing one record per CDR3 protein. The sample records about 800,000 distinct CDR3 sequences, about 47% being singletons. The sample consisted of blood. These receptors all stem from a man older than 75 in good health.

This clonotype was counted many times. V and J are TRBV6-5 and TRBJ2-1; 9 nucleotides agree with TRBD2. This CDR3 spans 14 amino acids. Germline values: CDR1 MNHEY, CDR2 SVGAGI. V lost 9 bases and J lost 7; bases outside the gene matches: 10. As DNA, the CDR3 is TGTGCCAGTTCCCAGGCTAGCGGGATGAATGAGCAGTTCTTC. Translating gives CASSQASGMNEQFF.

This clonotype appeared a few times. The gene calls are TRBV5-1 and TRBJ1-1; D gene unclear. Germline V gene lookup returns CDR1 SGHRS and CDR2 YFSETQ. The CDR3 has 15 amino acids. The V end lost 2 bases, the J end lost 5 bases, and 16 bases lay between the germline ends. Here the CDR3 DNA reads TGCGCCAGCAGCTTCAAGGGCCCGCCGGGGACTGAAGCTTTCTTT. It specifies CASSFKGPPGTEAFF.

The chain employs TRBV9 and TRBJ2-7; 7 nucleotides line up with TRBD2. With V trimmed by 1 base and J by 2 bases, 3 bases remained unmatched. CDR1 and CDR2 from the germline V gene are SGDLS and YYNGEE. This CDR3 is 14 amino acids long. The CDR3 spells CASSVLAETYEQYF. CDR3 DNA: TGTGCCAGCAGCGTACTAGCGGAGACCTACGAGCAGTACTTC.